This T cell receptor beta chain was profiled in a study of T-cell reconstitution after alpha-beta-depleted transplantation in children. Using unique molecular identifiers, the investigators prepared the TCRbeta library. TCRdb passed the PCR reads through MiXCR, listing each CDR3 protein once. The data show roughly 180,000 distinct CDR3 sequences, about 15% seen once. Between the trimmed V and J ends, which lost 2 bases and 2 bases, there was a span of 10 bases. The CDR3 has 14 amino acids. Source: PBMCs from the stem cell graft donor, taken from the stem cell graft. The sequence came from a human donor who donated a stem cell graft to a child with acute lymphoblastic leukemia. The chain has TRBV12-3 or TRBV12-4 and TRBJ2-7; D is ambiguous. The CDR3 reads CASSLPERTYEQYF. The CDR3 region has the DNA TGTGCCAGCAGTTTACCCGAAAGGACCTACGAGCAGTACTTC.